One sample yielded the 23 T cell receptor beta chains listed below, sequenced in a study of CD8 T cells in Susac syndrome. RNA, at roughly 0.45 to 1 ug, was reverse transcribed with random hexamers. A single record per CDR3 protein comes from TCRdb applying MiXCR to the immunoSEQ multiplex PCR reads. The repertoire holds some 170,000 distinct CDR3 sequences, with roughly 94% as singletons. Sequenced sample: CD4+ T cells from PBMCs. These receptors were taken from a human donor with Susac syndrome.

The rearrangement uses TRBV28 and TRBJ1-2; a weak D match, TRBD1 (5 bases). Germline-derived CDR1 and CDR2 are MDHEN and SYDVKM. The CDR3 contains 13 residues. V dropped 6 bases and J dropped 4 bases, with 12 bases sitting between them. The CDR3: CASRQRDLYGYTF. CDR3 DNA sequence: TGTGCCAGCAGGCAACGGGACCTCTATGGCTACACCTTC.

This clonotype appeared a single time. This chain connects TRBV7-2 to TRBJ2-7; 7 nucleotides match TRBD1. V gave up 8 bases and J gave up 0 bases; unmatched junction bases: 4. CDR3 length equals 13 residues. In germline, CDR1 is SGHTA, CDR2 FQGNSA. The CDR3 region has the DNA TGTGCCAGCTCCGGGACAGCCTCCTACGAGCAGTACTTC. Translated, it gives CASSGTASYEQYF.

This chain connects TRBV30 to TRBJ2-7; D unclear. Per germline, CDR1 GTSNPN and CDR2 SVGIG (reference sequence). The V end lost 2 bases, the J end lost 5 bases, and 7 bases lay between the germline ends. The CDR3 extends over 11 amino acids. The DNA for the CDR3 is TGTGCCTGGAGTAGGACCCACGAGCAGTACTTC. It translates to CAWSRTHEQYF.

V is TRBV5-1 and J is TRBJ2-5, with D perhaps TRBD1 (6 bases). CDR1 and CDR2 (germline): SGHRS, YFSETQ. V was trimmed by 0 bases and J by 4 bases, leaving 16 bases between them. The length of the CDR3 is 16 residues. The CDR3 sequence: CASSLELGAFLETQYF. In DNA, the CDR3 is TGCGCCAGCAGCTTGGAACTGGGGGCTTTTTTAGAGACCCAGTACTTC.

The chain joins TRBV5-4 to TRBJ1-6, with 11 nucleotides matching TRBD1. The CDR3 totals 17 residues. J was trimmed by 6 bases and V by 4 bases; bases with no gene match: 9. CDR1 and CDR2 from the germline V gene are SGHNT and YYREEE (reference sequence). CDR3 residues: CASSPGDRGFGNSPLHF. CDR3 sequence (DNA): TGTGCCAGCAGCCCGGGGGACAGGGGGTTCGGTAATTCACCCCTCCACTTT.

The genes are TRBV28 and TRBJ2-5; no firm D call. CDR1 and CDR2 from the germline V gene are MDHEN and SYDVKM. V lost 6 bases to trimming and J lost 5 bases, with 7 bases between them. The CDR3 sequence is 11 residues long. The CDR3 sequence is CASRLRETQYF. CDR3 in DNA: TGTGCCAGCAGGCTAAGGGAGACCCAGTACTTC.

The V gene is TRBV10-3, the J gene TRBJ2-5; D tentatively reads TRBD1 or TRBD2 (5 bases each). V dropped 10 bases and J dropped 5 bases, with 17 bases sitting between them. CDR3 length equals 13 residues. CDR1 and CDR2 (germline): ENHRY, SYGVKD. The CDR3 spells CATGTVDGETQYF. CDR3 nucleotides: TGTGCCACCGGGACGGTGGATGGTGAGACCCAGTACTTC.

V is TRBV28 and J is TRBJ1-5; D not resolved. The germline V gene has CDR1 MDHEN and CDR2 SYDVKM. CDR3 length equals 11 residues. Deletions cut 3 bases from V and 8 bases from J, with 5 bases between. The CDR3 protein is CASSFVEPQHF. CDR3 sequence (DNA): TGTGCCAGCAGTTTCGTTGAGCCCCAGCATTTT.

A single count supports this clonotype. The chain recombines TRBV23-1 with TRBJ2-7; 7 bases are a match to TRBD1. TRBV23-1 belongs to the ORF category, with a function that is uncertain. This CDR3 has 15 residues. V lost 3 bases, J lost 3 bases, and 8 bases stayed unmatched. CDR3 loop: CASSHRTGFGYEQYF. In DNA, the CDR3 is TGCGCCAGCAGTCACCGGACAGGCTTCGGCTACGAGCAGTACTTC.

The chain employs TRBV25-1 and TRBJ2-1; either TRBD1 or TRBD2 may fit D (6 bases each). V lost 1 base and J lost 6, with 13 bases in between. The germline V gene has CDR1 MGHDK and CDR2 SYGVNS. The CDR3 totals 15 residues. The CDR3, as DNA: TGTGCCAGCAGTGAATGGGGGGCTAGCTCCAATGAGCAGTTCTTC. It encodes CASSEWGASSNEQFF.

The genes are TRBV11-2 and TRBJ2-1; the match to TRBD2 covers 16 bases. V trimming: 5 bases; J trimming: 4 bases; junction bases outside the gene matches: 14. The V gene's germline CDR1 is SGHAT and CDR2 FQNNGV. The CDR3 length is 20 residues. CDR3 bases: TGTGCCAGCAGCGCCGGGACTAGCGGGAGGGCACAAACCAGATACAATGAGCAGTTCTTC. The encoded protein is CASSAGTSGRAQTRYNEQFF.

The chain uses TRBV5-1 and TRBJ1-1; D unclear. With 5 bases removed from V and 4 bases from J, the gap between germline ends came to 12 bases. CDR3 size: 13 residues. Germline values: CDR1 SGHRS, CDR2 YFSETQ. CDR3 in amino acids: CASSAGGGTEAFF. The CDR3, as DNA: TGCGCCAGCAGTGCTGGAGGCGGCACTGAAGCTTTCTTT.

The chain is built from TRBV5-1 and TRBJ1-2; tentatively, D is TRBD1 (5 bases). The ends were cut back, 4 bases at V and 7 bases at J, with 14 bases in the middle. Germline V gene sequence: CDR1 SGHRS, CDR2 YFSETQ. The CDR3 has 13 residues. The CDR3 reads CASSQIPGAGYTF. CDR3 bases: TGCGCCAGCAGCCAAATTCCCGGGGCTGGCTACACCTTC.

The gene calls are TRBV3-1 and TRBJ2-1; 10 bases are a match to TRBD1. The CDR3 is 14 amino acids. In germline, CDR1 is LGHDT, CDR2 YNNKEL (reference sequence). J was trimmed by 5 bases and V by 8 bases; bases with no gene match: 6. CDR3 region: CASHPGTGDNEQFF. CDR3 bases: TGTGCCAGCCATCCCGGGACAGGGGACAATGAGCAGTTCTTC.

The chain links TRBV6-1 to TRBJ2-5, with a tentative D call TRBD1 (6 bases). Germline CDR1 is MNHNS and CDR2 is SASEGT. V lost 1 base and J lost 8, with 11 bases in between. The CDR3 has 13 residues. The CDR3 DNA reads TGTGCCAGCAGTGAAGGGGGGCGAGGAACCCAGTACTTC. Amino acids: CASSEGGRGTQYF.

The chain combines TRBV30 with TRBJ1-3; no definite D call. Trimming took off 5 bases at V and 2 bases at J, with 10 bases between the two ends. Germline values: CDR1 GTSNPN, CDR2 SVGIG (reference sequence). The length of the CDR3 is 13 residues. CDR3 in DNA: TGTGCCTGGGGAACTAGTCCTGGAAACACCATATATTTT. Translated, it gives CAWGTSPGNTIYF.

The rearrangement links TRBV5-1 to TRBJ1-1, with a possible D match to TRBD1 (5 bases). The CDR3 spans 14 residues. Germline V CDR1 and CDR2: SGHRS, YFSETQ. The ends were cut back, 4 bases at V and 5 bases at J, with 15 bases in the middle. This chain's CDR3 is CASSPLDGGTEAFF. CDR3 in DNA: TGCGCCAGCAGCCCTCTCGACGGGGGGACTGAAGCTTTCTTT.

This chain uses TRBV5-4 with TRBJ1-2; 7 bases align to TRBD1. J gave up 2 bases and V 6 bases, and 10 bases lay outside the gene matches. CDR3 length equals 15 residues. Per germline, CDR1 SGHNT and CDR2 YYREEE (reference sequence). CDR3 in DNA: TGTGCCAGCACCGCATACCGCAGGGGGAACTATGGCTACACCTTC. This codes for CASTAYRRGNYGYTF.

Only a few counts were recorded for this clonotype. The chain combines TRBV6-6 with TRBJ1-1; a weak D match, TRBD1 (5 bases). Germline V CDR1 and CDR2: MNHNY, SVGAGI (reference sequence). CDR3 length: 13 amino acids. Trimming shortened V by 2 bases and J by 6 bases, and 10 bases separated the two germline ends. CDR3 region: CASSYGGSAEAFF. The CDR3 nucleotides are TGTGCCAGCAGTTACGGGGGTAGTGCTGAAGCTTTCTTT.

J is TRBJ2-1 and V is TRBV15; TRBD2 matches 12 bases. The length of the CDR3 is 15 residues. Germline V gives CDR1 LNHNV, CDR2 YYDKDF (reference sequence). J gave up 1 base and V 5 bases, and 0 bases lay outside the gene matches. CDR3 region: CATSGLAGSYNEQFF. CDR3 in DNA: TGTGCCACCAGCGGACTAGCGGGGTCCTACAATGAGCAGTTCTTC.

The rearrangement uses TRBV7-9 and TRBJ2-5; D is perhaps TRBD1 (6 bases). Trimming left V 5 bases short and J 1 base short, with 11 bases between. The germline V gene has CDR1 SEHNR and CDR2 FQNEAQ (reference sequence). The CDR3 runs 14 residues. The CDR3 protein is CASSARTAQETQYF. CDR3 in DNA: TGTGCCAGCAGCGCCCGGACAGCCCAAGAGACCCAGTACTTC.

CDR3 residues: CASSPDRGPLNEQFF. CDR3 in DNA: TGTGCCAGCAGCCCCGACAGGGGGCCCTTGAATGAGCAGTTCTTC. The chain joins TRBV3-1 to TRBJ2-1, with 10 bases that match TRBD1. CDR1 and CDR2 (germline): LGHDT, YNNKEL (reference sequence). The V and J ends lost 4 bases and 7 bases, in that order; junction bases with no gene match: 7. The CDR3 contains 15 residues.

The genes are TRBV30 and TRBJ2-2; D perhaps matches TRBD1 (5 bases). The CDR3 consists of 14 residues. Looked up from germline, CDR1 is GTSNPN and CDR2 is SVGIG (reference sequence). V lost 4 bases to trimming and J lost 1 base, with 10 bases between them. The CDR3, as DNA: TGTGCCTGGAAAGCACAGGTGAACACCGGGGAGCTGTTTTTT. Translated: CAWKAQVNTGELFF.